This is a list of T cell receptor beta chains from one sample in a study of chemoradiotherapy in HPV16-positive cancers. This table comes from immunoSEQ multiplex PCR, and its TCRdb copy is limited to in-frame clones, with some not included. The profile shows about 1,400 clones, 55% to 75% of them singletons. The source was tumor tissue, collected from a patient who underwent chemoradiotherapy. These receptors all come from a human donor with HPV-associated anogenital cancer. Each CDR3 is given with its conserved first and last residue. D genes are given only for firm matches. Part of the rows lack a size; the others show once, few, many or a class for expanded clones.

>NA|TRBJ1-6|NA|TRBV5-1
TGCGCCAGCAGCTTCGAGGACTATAATTCACCCCTCCACTTT
CASSFEDYNSPLHF
>NA|TRBJ2-3|NA|TRBV27
TGTGCCAGCAGTTACGTAGATACGCAGTATTTT
CASSYVDTQYF
>few|TRBJ2-7|TRBD1|TRBV7-9
TGTGCCAGCAGCTTAGGGGGACAGGGGCTCTCCTACGAGCAGTACTTC
CASSLGGQGLSYEQYF
>NA|TRBJ1-5|NA|TRBV28
TGTGCCAGCAGAAAGAGAATGGAGGAAAAGAACAATCAGCCCCAGCATTTT
CASRKRMEEKNNQPQHF
>NA|TRBJ1-3|TRBD1|TRBV6-1
TGTGCCGGACAGGGGGCCTTCGACTCTGGAAACACCATATATTTT
CAGQGAFDSGNTIYF
>NA|TRBJ1-4|NA|TRBV5-1
TGCGCCAGCAGGACGGGGATTTATGCAACTAATGAAAAACTGTTTTTT
CASRTGIYATNEKLFF
>NA|TRBJ2-7|NA|TRBV6-5
TGTGCCAGCAGTGCAACCTACGAGCAGTACTTC
CASSATYEQYF
>NA|TRBJ1-2|NA|TRBV7-9
TGTGCCAGCAGCTTATTGGGGAGGGACGGCTACACCTTC
CASSLLGRDGYTF
>NA|TRBJ2-1|NA|TRBV7-2
TGTGCCAGCAGCTTGGGGATCAATGAGCAGTTCTTC
CASSLGINEQFF
>NA|TRBJ1-2|NA|TRBV14
TGTGCCAGCAGCCAAGATGGCCTCTATGGCTACACCTTC
CASSQDGLYGYTF
>NA|TRBJ1-1|NA|TRBV10-3
TGTGCCATCACTGCCGCTTCGAACACTGAAGCTTTCTTT
CAITAASNTEAFF
>NA|TRBJ2-7|TRBD1|TRBV4-3
TGCGCCAGCAGCCAACCAACCCGGGACAGGGTGTACGAGCAGTACTTC
CASSQPTRDRVYEQYF
>NA|TRBJ1-1|NA|TRBV10-3
TGTGCCATCAGTGAGGGACAGACGAACACTGAAGCTTTCTTT
CAISEGQTNTEAFF
>NA|TRBJ2-5|NA|TRBV7-2
TGTGCCAGCAGCCTCCCGAGGGGATATAGCCCAGAGACCCAGTACTTC
CASSLPRGYSPETQYF
>NA|TRBJ2-1|NA|TRBV7-7
TGTGCCAGCAGCTTATACGGGAGCTCCTACAATGAGCAGTTCTTC
CASSLYGSSYNEQFF
>NA|TRBJ2-6|NA|TRBV2
TGTGCCAGCAGTGAACTTAGGGGTTCGGCGGGGGCCAACGTCCTGACTTTC
CASSELRGSAGANVLTF
>NA|TRBJ1-5|NA|TRBV6-6
TGTGCCAGCACCCTGAGCGAAGGGAGCGGAAGGCATTTT
CASTLSEGSGRHF
>few|TRBJ1-1|NA|TRBV19
TGTGCCAGTAGTCAAAACCAGGGATCCACTGAAGCTTTCTTT
CASSQNQGSTEAFF
>NA|TRBJ2-7|NA|TRBV27
TGTGCCAGCAGTTTGGGCAGGGTGGACGAGCAGTACTTC
CASSLGRVDEQYF
>NA|TRBJ2-1|NA|TRBV13
TGTGCCAGCAGCCTCATTGGGGGGGCCGGATACGATGAGCAGTTCTTC
CASSLIGGAGYDEQFF
>NA|TRBJ2-7|TRBD2|TRBV7-9
TGTGCCAGCAGCTTAGAATCTAGCGGGAGACCCTACGAGCAGTACTTC
CASSLESSGRPYEQYF
>NA|TRBJ1-2|NA|TRBV11-2
TGTGCCAGCAGCTCCCCTTGGGACACCTACTATGGCTACACCTTC
CASSSPWDTYYGYTF
>once|TRBJ1-2|NA|TRBV5-4
TGTGCCAGCAGCTTGGAGCCAGGGGACGTCTATGGCTACACCTTC
CASSLEPGDVYGYTF
>NA|TRBJ1-5|NA|TRBV5-1
TGCGCCAGCCTGTCGGGACGGATTAATAGCAATCAGCTCCAGCATTTT
CASLSGRINSNQLQHF
>NA|TRBJ2-1|NA|TRBV9
TGTGCCAGCAGCGTAGGGGCAGGGTCATACAATGAGCAGTTCTTC
CASSVGAGSYNEQFF
>NA|TRBJ2-5|NA|TRBV28
TGTGCCAGCACACCCCCAGAAGGGGTCGAAGGGACCCAGTACTTC
CASTPPEGVEGTQYF
>NA|TRBJ2-1|NA|TRBV19
TGTGCCAGTAGTATCGGGTGGGGGAGCTCCTACAATGAGCAGTTCTTC
CASSIGWGSSYNEQFF
>NA|TRBJ2-3|NA|TRBV11-1
TGTGCCAGCAGCTTAGGGTGGGGGGCCACAGATACGCAGTATTTT
CASSLGWGATDTQYF
>NA|TRBJ2-1|TRBD2|TRBV7-2
TGTGCCAGCGTCGGGCTAGCGGGGTTCTACAATGAGCAGTTCTTC
CASVGLAGFYNEQFF
>once|TRBJ2-2|NA|TRBV6-1
TGTGCCAGCAGTGAATATACCCTAGGGGAGGAGCTGTTTTTT
CASSEYTLGEELFF
>hyperexpanded|TRBJ1-4|TRBD1|TRBV7-9
TGTGCCAGCAGCTCCGGACAGGCTACCGAATACACCCCCGAAAAACTGTTTTTT
CASSSGQATEYTPEKLFF
>once|TRBJ2-6|TRBD1|TRBV28
TGTGCCAGCAGTCTCAGGGGACAGGTTTTTTCTGGGGCCAACGTCCTGACTTTC
CASSLRGQVFSGANVLTF
>NA|TRBJ2-7|NA|TRBV11-2
TGTGCCAGCAGCTTAGTCAGGGGCTACGAGCAGTACTTC
CASSLVRGYEQYF
>NA|TRBJ1-1|NA|TRBV6-5
TGTGCCAGCAGTTATTCAGGTTTAGCTTTCTTT
CASSYSGLAFF
>NA|TRBJ1-5|NA|TRBV2
TGTGCCATCTCGGCCCATGGCAGTTTCAATCAGCCCCAGCATTTT
CAISAHGSFNQPQHF
>NA|TRBJ2-1|TRBD2|TRBV29-1
TGCAGCGTACAAGGACTAGCGGGCGTTTTCTCCTACAATGAGCAGTTCTTC
CSVQGLAGVFSYNEQFF
>NA|TRBJ2-7|TRBD2|TRBV6-9
TGTGCCAGCCGGACTAGCGGGGTCTACGAGCAGTACTTC
CASRTSGVYEQYF
>NA|TRBJ2-2|NA|TRBV19
TGTGCCAGTACCCCCCTAGCGAACACCGGGGAGCTGTTTTTT
CASTPLANTGELFF
>NA|TRBJ2-1|TRBD2|TRBV5-6
TGTGCCAGCAGCTTGGCCCGCGGGAGGGCCAATGAGCAGTTCTTC
CASSLARGRANEQFF
>NA|TRBJ2-2|TRBD2|TRBV2
TGTGCCAGCAGTTGGGACAGCTCTAGCGGGAGTTCGACCGGGGAGCTGTTTTTT
CASSWDSSSGSSTGELFF